Listed here are 8 T cell receptor beta chains from one sample, sequenced in a study of long-term antiretroviral therapy in people with HIV. Assay version v3.0 of immunoSEQ was used, and it was run at survey level. Sequencing used immunoSEQ multiplex PCR; TCRdb keeps in-frame clones, though not all of them. In the table there are 30,000 to 40,000 clones, around 88% of which are singletons. The starting material was unsorted PBMCs, obtained just before starting antiretroviral therapy. These receptors were obtained from a woman aged 18-35 years with HIV.

The chain has TRBV20-1 and TRBJ1-2; maybe TRBD1 (6 bases). Germline V gene data show CDR1 as DFQATT and CDR2 as SNEGSKA (reference sequence). Trimming cost V 7 bases and J 5 bases, with 11 bases left between them. The CDR3 sequence is 11 residues long. The CDR3 loop is CSGRQVYGYTF. CDR3 nucleotides: TGCAGTGGGAGACAGGTTTATGGCTACACCTTC.

The chain employs TRBV9 and TRBJ2-7; D not certain. The CDR3 loop spans 13 amino acids. Trimming pared 0 bases from V and 12 bases from J, leaving 16 bases between. Germline loops: CDR1 SGDLS, CDR2 YYNGEE. The CDR3 reads CASSVGYLGDRYF. The CDR3 DNA is TGTGCCAGCAGCGTAGGATACCTGGGCGATAGGTACTTC.

This clone was counted a few times. The CDR3: CASIRGSNTEAFF. The CDR3 DNA reads TGTGCCAGCATCCGCGGATCAAACACTGAAGCTTTCTTT. The rearrangement joins TRBV2 to TRBJ1-1; D not certain. Trimming removed 7 bases from V and 2 bases from J, with 11 bases in between. The V gene's germline CDR1 is SNHLY and CDR2 FYNNEI. CDR3 size: 13 residues. Together with reference TRBV2 and TRBJ1-1, the CDR3 gives the full variable domain: EPEVTQTPSHQVTQMGQEVILRCVPISNHLYFYWYRQILGQKVEFLVSFYNNEISEKSEIFDDQFSVERPDGSNFTLKIRSTKLEDSAMYFCASIRGSNTEAFFGQGTRLTVV.

V is TRBV29-1 and J is TRBJ2-2, with 9 bases lining up with TRBD2. Germline V gene lookup returns CDR1 SQVTM and CDR2 ANQGSEA. Unmatched junction bases numbered 9, after V lost 7 bases and J lost 6 bases. The CDR3 extends over 14 amino acids. CDR3 bases: TGCAGCGCCGTAAAGCGGGAGGCGCCCGGGGAGCTGTTTTTT. Its protein product is CSAVKREAPGELFF.

The CDR3 loop reads CASTGEPSYEQYF. CDR3 DNA sequence: TGTGCCAGTACAGGGGAGCCTTCCTACGAGCAGTACTTC. The rearrangement uses TRBV19 and TRBJ2-7; tentatively, D is TRBD1 (6 bases). CDR3 length equals 13 residues. CDR1 is LNHDA, CDR2 SQIVND, per germline (reference sequence). V was cut by 7 bases and J by 1 base, with 11 bases left in between.

CDR3: CASSTTSLITGAKNIQYF. In nucleotides, the CDR3 is TGTGCCAGCAGCACAACTAGCCTAATAACTGGGGCCAAAAACATTCAGTACTTC. This chain connects TRBV11-1 to TRBJ2-4, with D possibly TRBD2 on 6 matching bases. V was clipped by 5 bases and J by 1 base, with 21 bases between them. The CDR3 is made up of 18 amino acids. Germline CDR1 is SGHAT and CDR2 is FQDESV (reference sequence).

This chain joins TRBV6-4 and TRBJ2-3, with a weak D call TRBD2 (5 bases). Germline CDR1 is MRHNA and CDR2 is SNTAGT. The CDR3 runs 14 residues. The V and J ends lost 6 bases and 2 bases respectively, with 12 bases between them. The CDR3: CASRKDSYTDTQYF. The CDR3 DNA reads TGTGCCAGCAGAAAGGACTCTTACACAGATACGCAGTATTTT.

V and J are TRBV9 and TRBJ2-7, with unresolved D. The CDR3 is made up of 13 amino acids. V lost 0 bases to trimming and J lost 5 bases, with 9 bases between them. Germline V gene data show CDR1 as SGDLS and CDR2 as YYNGEE. The CDR3 DNA is TGTGCCAGCAGCGTAGGATGGCCGGACGAGCAGTACTTC. It yields the protein CASSVGWPDEQYF.